This T cell receptor beta chain was retrieved from a study of T cells after yellow fever vaccination. Study background: Preparation of fractions with low cell numbers was performed using SMART-Seq v4 Ultra Low Input.

Germline-derived CDR1 and CDR2 are KGHSH and LQKENI. V was trimmed by 3 bases and J by 5 bases, leaving 6 bases between them. CDR3 size: 12 residues. The study, taken as a whole, reports: Abundant clonotypes from the bulk population could get into FACS-sorted repertoires as contaminants. A small proportion of clonotypes was detected in both the CD4 and CD8 compartments.

As TCR cDNA was made by 5'RACE template switching, a universal primer site and UMIs were added. Each CDR3 protein gets one entry after TCRdb re-called the 5' RACE reads with MiXCR. The sample has some 130,000 distinct CDR3 sequences; more than 6.5% are singletons. With regard to this clonotype: Its antigen is as yet unknown.

This TCR was sampled from a man younger than 45 who received the YFV17D yellow fever vaccine. The chain couples TRBV18 to TRBJ2-3; possible D gene TRBD2, 5 bases. The starting material was CD4+ T cells sorted from PBMCs, obtained 10 days after the yellow fever booster vaccination. CDR3 sequence reads: CASSPSGDTQYF. DNA of the CDR3: TGTGCCAGCTCACCCAGCGGAGATACGCAGTATTTT.